This TCR beta chain was identified in a study of blood T cell repertoires in COVID-19. Study background: Sites in the United States, Italy and Spain provided acute and convalescent COVID-19 samples. Sample material is recorded as cDNA or gDNA derived from T cells, B-cell-depleted T cells, or PBMCs.

The V and J ends lost 2 bases and 0 bases, in that order; junction bases with no gene match: 5. Germline V lookup: CDR1 LNHNV, CDR2 YYDKDF (reference sequence). This CDR3 contains 17 residues. How the authors handled the data: Nucleated cell counts were estimated from reference gene primer amplification. Sequencing used immunoSEQ multiplex PCR; TCRdb keeps in-frame clones, though not all of them. The V and J calls and clone size were taken over from that table, and D and trimming were inferred from the DNA. The sample carries about 130,000 clones, roughly 90% recorded once. The TCR originated in a woman at least 80 years old with acute or convalescent COVID-19. The J gene is TRBJ1-1, the V gene TRBV15, with 11 bases that match TRBD1. Sequenced: peripheral blood. CDR3 in amino acids: CATSRTRDRGMNTEAFF. The DNA of the CDR3 is TGTGCCACCAGCAGAACTCGGGACAGGGGGATGAACACTGAAGCTTTCTTT.